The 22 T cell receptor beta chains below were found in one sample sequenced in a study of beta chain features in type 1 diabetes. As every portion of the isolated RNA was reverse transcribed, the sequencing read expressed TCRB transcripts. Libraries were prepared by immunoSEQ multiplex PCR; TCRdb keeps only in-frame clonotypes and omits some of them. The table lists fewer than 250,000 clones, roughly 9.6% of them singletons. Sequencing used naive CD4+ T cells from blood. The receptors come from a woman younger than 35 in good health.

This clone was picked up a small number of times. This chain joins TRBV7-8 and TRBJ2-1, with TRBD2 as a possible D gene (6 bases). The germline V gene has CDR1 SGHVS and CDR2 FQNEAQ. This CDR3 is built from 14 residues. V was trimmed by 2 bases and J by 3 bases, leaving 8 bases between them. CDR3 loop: CASSLTSFYNEQFF. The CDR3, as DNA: TGTGCCAGCAGCTTAACTAGCTTCTACAATGAGCAGTTCTTC.

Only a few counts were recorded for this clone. The CDR3 loop is CASSDAGTGIVGYTF. The DNA of the CDR3 is TGTGCCAGCAGTGATGCCGGGACAGGGATTGTTGGCTACACCTTC. The chain employs TRBV25-1 and TRBJ1-2; 9 bases are a match to TRBD1. The V gene end was trimmed by 3 bases and the J gene end by 7 bases; junction bases not matched to a gene: 9. The CDR3 extends over 15 amino acids. Per germline, CDR1 MGHDK and CDR2 SYGVNS.

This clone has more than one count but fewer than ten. CDR3 sequence reads: CASSLDIKETQYF. CDR3 in DNA: TGCGCCAGCAGCTTGGACATAAAAGAGACCCAGTACTTC. The J gene is TRBJ2-5, the V gene TRBV5-1; no clear D gene. Germline CDR1 reads SGHRS; CDR2 reads YFSETQ. V was clipped by 0 bases and J by 3 bases, with 6 bases between them. The CDR3 length is 13 residues. Supplemented by reference TRBV5-1 and TRBJ2-5, the full variable domain reads KAGVTQTPRYLIKTRGQQVTLSCSPISGHRSVSWYQQTPGQGLQFLFEYFSETQRNKGNFPGRFSGRQFSNSRSEMNVSTLELGDSALYLCASSLDIKETQYFGPGTRLLVL.

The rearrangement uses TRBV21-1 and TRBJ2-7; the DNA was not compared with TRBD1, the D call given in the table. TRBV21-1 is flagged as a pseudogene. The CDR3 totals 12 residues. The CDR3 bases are TGTGCCAGCAGAGGACAATCCTACGAGCAGTACTTC. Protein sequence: CASRGQSYEQYF.

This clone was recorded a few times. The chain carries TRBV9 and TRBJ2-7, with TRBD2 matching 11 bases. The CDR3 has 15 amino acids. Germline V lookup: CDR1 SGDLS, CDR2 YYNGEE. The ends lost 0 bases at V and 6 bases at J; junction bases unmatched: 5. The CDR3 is CASSVGRLAGLEQYF. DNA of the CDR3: TGTGCCAGCAGCGTAGGTCGACTAGCGGGACTCGAGCAGTACTTC.

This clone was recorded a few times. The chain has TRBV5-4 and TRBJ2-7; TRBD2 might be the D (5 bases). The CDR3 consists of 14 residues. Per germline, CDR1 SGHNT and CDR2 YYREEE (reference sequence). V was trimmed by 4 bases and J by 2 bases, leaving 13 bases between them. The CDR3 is CASSPLSGTYEQYF. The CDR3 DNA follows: TGTGCCAGCAGCCCCCTTTCGGGGACCTACGAGCAGTACTTC.

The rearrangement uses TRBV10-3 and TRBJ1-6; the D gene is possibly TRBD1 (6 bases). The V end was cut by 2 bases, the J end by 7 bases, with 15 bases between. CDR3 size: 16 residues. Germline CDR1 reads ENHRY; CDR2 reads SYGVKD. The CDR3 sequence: CAISERTARENSPLHF. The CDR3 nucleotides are TGTGCCATCAGTGAGAGGACAGCGAGAGAGAATTCACCCCTCCACTTT.

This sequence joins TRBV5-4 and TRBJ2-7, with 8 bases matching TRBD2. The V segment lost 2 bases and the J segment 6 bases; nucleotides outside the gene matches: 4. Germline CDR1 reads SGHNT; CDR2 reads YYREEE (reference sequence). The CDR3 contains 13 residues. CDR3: CASSFGGAGEQYF. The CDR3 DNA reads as TGTGCCAGCAGCTTCGGGGGGGCCGGCGAGCAGTACTTC. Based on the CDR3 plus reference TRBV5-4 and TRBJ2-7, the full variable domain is ETGVTQSPTHLIKTRGQQVTLRCSSQSGHNTVSWYQQALGQGPQFIFQYYREEENGRGNFPPRFSGLQFPNYSSELNVNALELDDSALYLCASSFGGAGEQYFGPGTRLTVT.

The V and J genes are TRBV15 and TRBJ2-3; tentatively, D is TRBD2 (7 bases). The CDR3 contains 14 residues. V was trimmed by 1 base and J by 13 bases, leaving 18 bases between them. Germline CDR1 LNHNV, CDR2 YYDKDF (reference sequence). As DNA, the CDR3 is TGTGCCACCAGCAGAGGAGGGAGGGGGACTCTTAAGTATTTT. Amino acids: CATSRGGRGTLKYF. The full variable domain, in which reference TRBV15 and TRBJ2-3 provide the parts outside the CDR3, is DAMVIQNPRYQVTQFGKPVTLSCSQTLNHNVMYWYQQKSSQAPKLLFHYYDKDFNNEADTPDNFQSRRPNTSFCFLDIRSPGLGDTAMYLCATSRGGRGTLKYFGPGTRLTVL.

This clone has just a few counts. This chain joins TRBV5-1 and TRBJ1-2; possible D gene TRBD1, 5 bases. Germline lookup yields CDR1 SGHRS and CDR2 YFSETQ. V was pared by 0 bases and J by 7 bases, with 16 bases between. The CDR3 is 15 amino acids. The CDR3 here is CASSLEVAGPGGYTF. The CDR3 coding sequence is TGCGCCAGCAGCTTGGAAGTCGCGGGACCCGGTGGCTACACCTTC. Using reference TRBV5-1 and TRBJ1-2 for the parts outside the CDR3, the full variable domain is KAGVTQTPRYLIKTRGQQVTLSCSPISGHRSVSWYQQTPGQGLQFLFEYFSETQRNKGNFPGRFSGRQFSNSRSEMNVSTLELGDSALYLCASSLEVAGPGGYTFGSGTRLTVV.

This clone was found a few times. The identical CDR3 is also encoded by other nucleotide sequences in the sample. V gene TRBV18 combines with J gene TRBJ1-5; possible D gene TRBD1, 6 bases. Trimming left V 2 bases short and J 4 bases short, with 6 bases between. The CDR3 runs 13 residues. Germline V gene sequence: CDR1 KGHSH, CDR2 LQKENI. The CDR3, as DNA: TGTGCCAGCTCACCAGACAGGAATCAGCCCCAGCATTTT. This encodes CASSPDRNQPQHF.

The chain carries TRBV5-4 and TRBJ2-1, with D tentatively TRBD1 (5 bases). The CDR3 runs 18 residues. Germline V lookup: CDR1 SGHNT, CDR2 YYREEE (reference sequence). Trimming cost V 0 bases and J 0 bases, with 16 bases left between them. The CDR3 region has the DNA TGTGCCAGCAGCTTGGGGGGCGGCCTCCCGAGCTCCTACAATGAGCAGTTCTTC. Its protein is CASSLGGGLPSSYNEQFF. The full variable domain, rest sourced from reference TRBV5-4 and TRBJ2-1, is ETGVTQSPTHLIKTRGQQVTLRCSSQSGHNTVSWYQQALGQGPQFIFQYYREEENGRGNFPPRFSGLQFPNYSSELNVNALELDDSALYLCASSLGGGLPSSYNEQFFGPGTRLTVL.

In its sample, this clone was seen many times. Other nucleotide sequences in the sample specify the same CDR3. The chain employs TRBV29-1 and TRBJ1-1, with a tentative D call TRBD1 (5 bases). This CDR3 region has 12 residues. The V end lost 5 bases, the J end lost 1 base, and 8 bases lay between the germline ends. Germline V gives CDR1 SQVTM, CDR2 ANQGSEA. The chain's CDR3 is CSVRGTNTEAFF. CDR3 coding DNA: TGCAGCGTTAGGGGAACGAACACTGAAGCTTTCTTT.

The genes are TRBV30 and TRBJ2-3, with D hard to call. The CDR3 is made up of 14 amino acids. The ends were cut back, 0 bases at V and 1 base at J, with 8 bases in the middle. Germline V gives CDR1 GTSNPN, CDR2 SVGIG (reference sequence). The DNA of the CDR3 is TGTGCCTGGAGTGTACGGGTGGGCACAGATACGCAGTATTTT. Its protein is CAWSVRVGTDTQYF.

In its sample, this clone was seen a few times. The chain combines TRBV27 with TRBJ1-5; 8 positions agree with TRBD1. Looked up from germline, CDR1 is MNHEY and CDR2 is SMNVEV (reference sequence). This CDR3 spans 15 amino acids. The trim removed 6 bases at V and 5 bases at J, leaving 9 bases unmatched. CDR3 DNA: TGTGCCAGCAGGAAAACAGGGGGTTTATATCAGCCCCAGCATTTT. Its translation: CASRKTGGLYQPQHF.

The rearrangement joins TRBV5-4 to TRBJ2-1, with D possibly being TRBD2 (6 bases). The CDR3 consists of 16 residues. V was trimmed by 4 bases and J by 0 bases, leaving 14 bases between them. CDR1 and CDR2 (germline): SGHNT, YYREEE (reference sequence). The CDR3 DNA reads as TGTGCCAGCAGCCCCCCTATCGGGAGCTCCTACAATGAGCAGTTCTTC. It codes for CASSPPIGSSYNEQFF.

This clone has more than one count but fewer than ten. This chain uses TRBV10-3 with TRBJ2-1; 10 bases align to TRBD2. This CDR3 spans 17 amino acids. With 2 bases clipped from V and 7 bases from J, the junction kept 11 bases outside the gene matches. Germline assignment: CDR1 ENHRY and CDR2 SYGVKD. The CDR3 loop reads CAISERSSGSVGNEQFF. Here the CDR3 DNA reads TGTGCCATCAGTGAGAGGTCTAGCGGGAGTGTGGGGAATGAGCAGTTCTTC.

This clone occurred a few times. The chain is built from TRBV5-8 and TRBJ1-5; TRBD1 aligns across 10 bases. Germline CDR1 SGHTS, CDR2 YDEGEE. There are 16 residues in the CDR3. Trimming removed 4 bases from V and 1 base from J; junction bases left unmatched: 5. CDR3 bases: TGTGCCAGCAGCCCCAGGGGACAGGGGAGCAATCAGCCCCAGCATTTT. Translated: CASSPRGQGSNQPQHF.

The CDR3 nucleotides are TGCAGCGTTGGGGACAGGGGGAAAGGAAACACCATATATTTT. It translates to CSVGDRGKGNTIYF. The gene calls are TRBV29-1 and TRBJ1-3; 11 bases match TRBD1. Trimming took 4 bases from V and 4 from J; bases not matched to a gene: 3. CDR1 is SQVTM, CDR2 ANQGSEA, per germline. There are 14 residues in the CDR3.

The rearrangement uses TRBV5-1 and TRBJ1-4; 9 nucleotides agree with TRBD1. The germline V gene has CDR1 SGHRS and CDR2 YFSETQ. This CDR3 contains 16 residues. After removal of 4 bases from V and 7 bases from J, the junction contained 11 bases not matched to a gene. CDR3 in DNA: TGCGCCAGCAGCAGCCACGGACAGGGGCGGAGTGAAAAACTGTTTTTT. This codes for CASSSHGQGRSEKLFF.

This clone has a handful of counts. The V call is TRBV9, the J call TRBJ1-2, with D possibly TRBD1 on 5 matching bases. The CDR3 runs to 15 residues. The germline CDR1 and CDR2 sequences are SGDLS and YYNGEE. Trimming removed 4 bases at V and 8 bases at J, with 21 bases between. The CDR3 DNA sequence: TGTGCCAGCAGCCCCACCCCGACAGCGGGTATGGGCTACACCTTC. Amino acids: CASSPTPTAGMGYTF.

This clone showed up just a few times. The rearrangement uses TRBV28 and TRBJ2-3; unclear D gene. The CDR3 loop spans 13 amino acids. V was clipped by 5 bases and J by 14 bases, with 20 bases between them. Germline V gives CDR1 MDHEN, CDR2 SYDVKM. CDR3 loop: CASSPALRSIRYF. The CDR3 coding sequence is TGTGCCAGCAGTCCCGCTCTCAGGTCTATACGGTATTTT.